Only one count was recorded for the clone carrying this T cell receptor (beta chain). Only in-frame clones appear in the TCRdb table, and some are missing; sequencing was by immunoSEQ multiplex PCR. Of about 40,000 clones detected, 87% appear once; the ten largest clones hold approximately 9.1%. This sample stems from a study of PD-1 blockade in classical Hodgkin lymphoma. Every one of the patients relapsed after autologous stem cell transplantation (brentuximab vedotin exposure was variable). CDR3 length equals 16 residues. V gave up 2 bases and J gave up 0 bases, with 11 bases separating them. Looked up from germline, CDR1 is MRHNA and CDR2 is SNTAGT.

The material was peripheral blood mononuclear cells (PBMCs), obtained at baseline. This TCR derives from a human donor with classical Hodgkin lymphoma. V and J are TRBV6-4 and TRBJ1-5; D unresolved. In DNA form, the CDR3 reads TGTGCCAGCAGTGACCCTGGACGGGATAGCAATCAGCCCCAGCATTTT. Protein sequence: CASSDPGRDSNQPQHF.